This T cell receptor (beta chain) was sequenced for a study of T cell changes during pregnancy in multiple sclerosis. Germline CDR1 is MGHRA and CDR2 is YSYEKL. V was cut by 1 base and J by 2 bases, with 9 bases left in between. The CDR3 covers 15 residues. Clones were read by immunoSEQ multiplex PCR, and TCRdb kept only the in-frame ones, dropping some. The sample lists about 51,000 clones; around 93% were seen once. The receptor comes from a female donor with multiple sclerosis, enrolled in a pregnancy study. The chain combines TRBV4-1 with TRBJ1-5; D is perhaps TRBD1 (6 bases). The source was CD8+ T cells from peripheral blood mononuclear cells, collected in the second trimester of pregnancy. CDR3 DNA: TGCGCCAGCAGCCAAGCCCCAGGGGGCAATCAGCCCCAGCATTTT. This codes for CASSQAPGGNQPQHF.